This TCR beta chain was found in a study of T cell repertoires in cytomegalovirus infection. Whole-study context: TCR beta signatures that were public indicated CMV infection and matching HLA type. Study-wide points: HLA-C-restricted CMV-specific TCR beta clonotypes prevailed in the ex vivo response.

TCRdb re-called the reads with MiXCR, one entry per CDR3 protein. The table lists 60,000 to 75,000 distinct CDR3 sequences, 4% of them singletons. The V end lost 5 bases, the J end lost 4 bases, and 12 bases lay between the germline ends. This CDR3 region has 14 residues. Germline loops: CDR1 LNHDA, CDR2 SQIVND (reference sequence). This clonotype was seen many times. Its antigen is currently unknown. This chain uses TRBV19 with TRBJ1-3; possibly TRBD1 for D (6 bases). This sequence was found in a human donor in good health (CMV status not recorded). Some clones in this sample may be carry-over from other donors' samples. Sequencing was done on a sample of PBMCs. Here the CDR3 reads CASSLRGLGNTIYF. The CDR3 bases are TGTGCCAGTAGTCTCAGGGGACTCGGAAACACCATATATTTT.